This T cell receptor (beta chain) was found in a study of radiotherapy plus CTLA-4 blockade in lung cancer. This CDR3 spans 16 amino acids. V lost 0 bases, J lost 4 bases, and 17 bases lay in between. CDR1 and CDR2 (germline): SGHKS, YYEKEE (reference sequence). TCRdb's copy holds only in-frame clones and misses some; the assay was immunoSEQ multiplex PCR. The repertoire holds roughly 58,000 clones, with almost 85% as singletons. The origin of this receptor is a human donor with non-small cell lung cancer whose response to radiotherapy plus ipilimumab could not be evaluated. V gene TRBV5-5 combines with J gene TRBJ2-7, with D perhaps TRBD1 (7 bases). The starting material was peripheral blood, obtained from a patient treated with radiotherapy plus ipilimumab. CDR3 DNA sequence: TGTGCCAGCAGCTTGGGGGGGGCAGGGGGTTCGTACGAGCAGTACTTC. Its translation is CASSLGGAGGSYEQYF.